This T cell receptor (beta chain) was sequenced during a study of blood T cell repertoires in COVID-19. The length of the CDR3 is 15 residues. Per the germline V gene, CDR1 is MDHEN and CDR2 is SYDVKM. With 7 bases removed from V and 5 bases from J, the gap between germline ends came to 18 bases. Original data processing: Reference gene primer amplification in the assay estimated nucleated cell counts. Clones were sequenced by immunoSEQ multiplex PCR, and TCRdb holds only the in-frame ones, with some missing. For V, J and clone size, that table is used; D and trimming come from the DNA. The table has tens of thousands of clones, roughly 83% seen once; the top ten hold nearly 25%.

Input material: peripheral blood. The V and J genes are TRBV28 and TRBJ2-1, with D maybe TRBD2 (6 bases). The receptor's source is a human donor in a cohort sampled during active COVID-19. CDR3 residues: CASTQGGLRDNEQFF. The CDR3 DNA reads TGTGCCAGCACCCAGGGAGGTCTCCGGGACAATGAGCAGTTCTTC.